A single sample is the source of the 30 T cell receptor beta chains below, sequenced in a study of shared clonotypes between healthy human individuals. Sequencing was performed with immunoSEQ multiplex PCR; in TCRdb, only in-frame clones are kept and a portion is missing. The data show millions of clones, with approximately 92% seen just once and over 0.12% held by the top ten. Sequencing input: naive CD4+ T cells sorted from blood. Stated subset: CD45RA+ positively selected. Source of these receptors: a man aged 18 to 30 in good health.

The chain joins TRBV6-5 to TRBJ2-3; TRBD2 aligns across 7 bases. V lost 2 bases to trimming and J lost 1 base; unmatched junction nucleotides: 3. Germline values: CDR1 MNHEY, CDR2 SVGAGI. The CDR3 runs to 15 residues. The CDR3 sequence: CASSYGLVGTDTQYF. CDR3 nucleotide sequence: TGTGCCAGCAGTTACGGACTAGTCGGCACAGATACGCAGTATTTT.

The genes are TRBV7-2 and TRBJ2-3; D may match TRBD1 or TRBD2 (5 bases each). Germline V lookup: CDR1 SGHTA, CDR2 FQGNSA. V gave up 4 bases and J gave up 6 bases, with 14 bases separating them. This CDR3 spans 14 amino acids. The CDR3 region has the DNA TGTGCCAGCAGCTGGGGGACCCAAGGCGATACGCAGTATTTT. Its protein is CASSWGTQGDTQYF.

This rearrangement joins TRBV2 to TRBJ1-2; no clear D. The CDR3 sequence is 12 residues long. Germline V gene sequence: CDR1 SNHLY, CDR2 FYNNEI. With 3 bases removed from V and 6 bases from J, the gap between germline ends came to 8 bases. The CDR3 coding sequence is TGTGCCAGCAGTGAGCAGACAAATGGCTACACCTTC. Amino acids: CASSEQTNGYTF. Based on the CDR3 plus reference TRBV2 and TRBJ1-2, the full variable domain is EPEVTQTPSHQVTQMGQEVILRCVPISNHLYFYWYRQILGQKVEFLVSFYNNEISEKSEIFDDQFSVERPDGSNFTLKIRSTKLEDSAMYFCASSEQTNGYTFGSGTRLTVV.

Comment on this clone: Other DNA sequences of this sample code for an identical CDR3. This sequence joins TRBV6-5 and TRBJ2-7; the match to TRBD1 covers 9 bases. J was trimmed by 3 bases and V by 2 bases; bases with no gene match: 2. The CDR3 loop spans 14 amino acids. Germline V gene data show CDR1 as MNHEY and CDR2 as SVGAGI. Written as DNA, the CDR3 is TGTGCCAGCAGTTACCAGGGACAGGGCTACGAGCAGTACTTC. Its protein product is CASSYQGQGYEQYF.

The V call is TRBV27, the J call TRBJ2-6; tentative D call: TRBD2 (5 bases). Germline CDR1 is MNHEY and CDR2 is SMNVEV (reference sequence). Trimming cost V 5 bases and J 0 bases, with 11 bases left between them. This CDR3 comprises 16 residues. The CDR3, as DNA: TGTGCCAGCAGTCCCCGGACTTCCTCTGGGGCCAACGTCCTGACTTTC. This codes for CASSPRTSSGANVLTF. The variable domain in full, with the rest retrieved from reference TRBV27 and TRBJ2-6, is EAQVTQNPRYLITVTGKKLTVTCSQNMNHEYMSWYRQDPGLGLRQIYYSMNVEVTDKGDVPEGYKVSRKEKRNFPLILESPSPNQTSLYFCASSPRTSSGANVLTFGAGSRLTVL.

CDR3 in amino acids: CASSLANRDHTGELFF. The DNA for the CDR3 is TGCGCCAGCAGCTTGGCCAACAGGGACCACACCGGGGAGCTGTTTTTT. The chain joins TRBV5-1 to TRBJ2-2; possible D gene TRBD1, 6 bases. Between the trimmed V and J ends, which lost 0 bases and 3 bases, there was a span of 12 bases. The CDR3 is 16 residues long. CDR1 and CDR2 from the germline V gene are SGHRS and YFSETQ.

The V call is TRBV2, the J call TRBJ1-1, with D maybe TRBD1 (6 bases). This CDR3 comprises 13 residues. Trimming removed 8 bases from V and 3 bases from J, with 13 bases in between. From germline, CDR1 is SNHLY and CDR2 FYNNEI. The CDR3 protein is CASRSGTHTEAFF. CDR3 DNA: TGTGCCAGCCGGTCAGGGACACACACTGAAGCTTTCTTT.

This sequence joins TRBV5-6 and TRBJ2-7, with TRBD1 identical over 7 bases. After removal of 3 bases from V and 3 bases from J, the junction contained 3 bases not matched to a gene. The CDR3 sequence is 13 residues long. Per germline, CDR1 SGHDT and CDR2 YYEEEE. CDR3 nucleotide sequence: TGTGCCAGCAGCTCCCGACAGGGCTACGAGCAGTACTTC. Translating gives CASSSRQGYEQYF.

V is TRBV5-6 and J is TRBJ1-1, with a tentative D call TRBD1 (6 bases). The CDR3 sequence is 14 residues long. Trimming left V 1 base short and J 5 bases short, with 12 bases between. CDR1 is SGHDT and CDR2 is YYEEEE in the germline V gene. The CDR3 sequence: CASSLTLQGTEAFF. The CDR3 nucleotides read TGTGCCAGCAGCTTGACCTTACAGGGTACTGAAGCTTTCTTT.

The chain carries TRBV5-1 and TRBJ2-2, with D uncertain. This CDR3 has 12 amino acids. The V gene lost 1 base and the J gene lost 6 bases, with 4 bases spanning the gap. The germline V gene encodes CDR1 SGHRS and CDR2 YFSETQ. In DNA form, the CDR3 reads TGCGCCAGCAGCTTGTTTTCCGGGGAGCTGTTTTTT. Translation: CASSLFSGELFF.

Notes on this clone: Additional DNA sequences in this sample encode the identical CDR3. The chain uses TRBV28 and TRBJ2-2; D ambiguous. The CDR3 contains 11 residues. Germline CDR1 is MDHEN and CDR2 is SYDVKM. Trimming took off 1 base at V and 6 bases at J, with 0 bases between the two ends. The CDR3 bases are TGTGCCAGCAGTTTATCCGGGGAGCTGTTTTTT. Amino acid sequence: CASSLSGELFF.

The chain recombines TRBV19 with TRBJ2-3, with 12 bases aligning to TRBD2. CDR3 length: 16 residues. J lost 3 bases, V lost 5 bases, and 6 bases had no gene match. Looked up from germline, CDR1 is LNHDA and CDR2 is SQIVND (reference sequence). CDR3 amino acids: CASSPETSGRTDTQYF. Written as DNA, the CDR3 is TGTGCCAGTAGTCCCGAAACTAGCGGGAGGACAGATACGCAGTATTTT.

This CDR3 is CASRPGSSYNSPLHF. The CDR3 DNA follows: TGTGCCAGTAGGCCAGGGAGCTCCTATAATTCACCCCTCCACTTT. The rearrangement links TRBV19 to TRBJ1-6, with TRBD1 as a possible D gene (5 bases). Trimming cost V 6 bases and J 0 bases, with 9 bases left between them. CDR1 and CDR2 from the germline V gene are LNHDA and SQIVND (reference sequence). The length of the CDR3 is 15 residues.

This chain links TRBV2 with TRBJ2-5; TRBD2 aligns across 13 bases. The V segment lost 4 bases and the J segment 7 bases; nucleotides outside the gene matches: 9. In germline, CDR1 is SNHLY, CDR2 FYNNEI. The CDR3 spans 16 residues. CDR3 DNA sequence: TGTGCCAGCAGTGGAGGGACTAGCGGGGCCCCGGGGACCCAGTACTTC. Translated, it gives CASSGGTSGAPGTQYF.

The J gene is TRBJ2-5, the V gene TRBV5-1, with D hard to call. Trimming stripped 0 bases from V and 5 bases from J, with 8 bases between. In germline, CDR1 is SGHRS, CDR2 YFSETQ. The length of the CDR3 is 13 residues. The DNA for the CDR3 is TGCGCCAGCAGCTTGGATATGGGGGAGACCCAGTACTTC. As protein: CASSLDMGETQYF.

The chain is built from TRBV30 and TRBJ1-1; TRBD1 is a possible D gene (6 bases). V was pared by 2 bases and J by 3 bases, with 10 bases between. This CDR3 has 13 amino acids. Germline loops: CDR1 GTSNPN, CDR2 SVGIG (reference sequence). The CDR3: CAWSRGADTEAFF. For the CDR3, the DNA is TGTGCCTGGAGTAGGGGGGCGGACACTGAAGCTTTCTTT.

This clone showed up just once. Other DNA sequences in the same sample also yield this CDR3. The rearrangement uses TRBV29-1 and TRBJ1-2; D gene uncertain. This CDR3 is built from 12 residues. Trimming cost V 0 bases and J 4 bases, with 6 bases left between them. Germline V gene sequence: CDR1 SQVTM, CDR2 ANQGSEA. The CDR3 nucleotides read TGCAGCGTTGAAGAGGGCGGCTATGGCTACACCTTC. This encodes CSVEEGGYGYTF.

This rearrangement joins TRBV4-3 to TRBJ2-1, with 8 bases identical to TRBD2. Trimming at V came to 3 bases and at J to 4 bases, leaving 5 bases not matched to a gene. The V gene's germline CDR1 is LGHNA and CDR2 YSLEER. The CDR3 sequence is 15 residues long. DNA for the CDR3: TGCGCCAGCAGCCATACGGGAGGGCCGTACAATGAGCAGTTCTTC. Its translation: CASSHTGGPYNEQFF.

J is TRBJ1-2 and V is TRBV4-3, with 10 bases identical to TRBD1. Germline assignment: CDR1 LGHNA and CDR2 YSLEER. V was clipped by 4 bases and J by 3 bases; unmatched bases: 2. This CDR3 region has 14 residues. CDR3: CASSPDRGDYGYTF. Here the CDR3 DNA reads TGCGCCAGCAGCCCGGACAGGGGGGACTATGGCTACACCTTC.

The CDR3 nucleotides read TGCGCCAGCAGCCCCGGGGGGAACTACAAGACAGATACGCAGTATTTT. It yields the protein CASSPGGNYKTDTQYF. V and J are TRBV5-1 and TRBJ2-3, with 7 bases lining up with TRBD2. Trimming cost V 4 bases and J 3 bases; bases outside gene matches: 11. Germline V gene sequence: CDR1 SGHRS, CDR2 YFSETQ. This CDR3 is 16 amino acids long.

Note on this clone: Other DNA sequences in the same sample also yield this CDR3. This chain links TRBV6-1 with TRBJ2-3; D not certain. Germline loops: CDR1 MNHNS, CDR2 SASEGT. Trimming cost V 4 bases and J 2 bases, with 7 bases left between them. There are 13 residues in the CDR3. The DNA for the CDR3 is TGTGCCAGCAGTGTAGGCAACACAGATACGCAGTATTTT. It yields the protein CASSVGNTDTQYF.

This clone was counted only a few times. This chain links TRBV27 with TRBJ1-6; 8 bases are a match to TRBD1. The CDR3 runs to 14 residues. The germline V gene has CDR1 MNHEY and CDR2 SMNVEV (reference sequence). V lost 5 bases and J lost 8; bases outside the gene matches: 5. DNA of the CDR3: TGTGCCAGCAGTCGGGACAGGAGTTATTCACCCCTCCACTTT. Protein sequence: CASSRDRSYSPLHF.

This chain uses TRBV28 with TRBJ2-2; tentative D call: TRBD1 (5 bases). Trimming stripped 6 bases from V and 4 bases from J, with 12 bases between. The CDR3 has 14 residues. Looked up from germline, CDR1 is MDHEN and CDR2 is SYDVKM. CDR3 in amino acids: CASRPDSLTGELFF. CDR3 DNA: TGTGCCAGCAGGCCCGACAGCCTCACCGGGGAGCTGTTTTTT.

With respect to this clone: The same CDR3 arises from other DNA sequences in this sample as well. The J gene is TRBJ1-1, the V gene TRBV20-1; D is undetermined. The V gene's germline CDR1 is DFQATT and CDR2 SNEGSKA (reference sequence). The CDR3 is 11 amino acids. The V end was cut by 5 bases, the J end by 1 base, with 5 bases between. In DNA form, the CDR3 reads TGCAGTGCTCCGACGAACACTGAAGCTTTCTTT. Translation: CSAPTNTEAFF.

In this sample, this clone turned up once. Other nucleotide sequences in the sample specify the same CDR3. This chain uses TRBV4-1 with TRBJ2-7, with 14 positions matching TRBD2. The germline CDR1 and CDR2 sequences are MGHRA and YSYEKL. This CDR3 has 16 residues. Germline trimming cut 1 base from V and 2 bases from J; bases unmatched to any gene: 1. DNA for the CDR3: TGCGCCAGCAGCCAAGGACTAGCGGGAGGGACCTACGAGCAGTACTTC. Translation: CASSQGLAGGTYEQYF.

The genes are TRBV5-1 and TRBJ2-7; tentatively, D is TRBD2 (5 bases). V shed 0 bases and J shed 4 bases, with 11 bases lying between them. The CDR3 covers 14 residues. Germline assignment: CDR1 SGHRS and CDR2 YFSETQ. CDR3 DNA: TGCGCCAGCAGCTTGGGCGTACTAGGGTACGAGCAGTACTTC. Residues: CASSLGVLGYEQYF.

V usage is TRBV6-6 and J usage is TRBJ2-1, with TRBD1 matching over 8 bases. Germline values: CDR1 MNHNY, CDR2 SVGAGI (reference sequence). V lost 6 bases and J lost 8; bases outside the gene matches: 6. The CDR3 consists of 13 residues. The CDR3 spells CASSSGGWYEQFF. The CDR3 nucleotides are TGTGCCAGCAGCTCAGGGGGCTGGTATGAGCAGTTCTTC.

This chain connects TRBV19 to TRBJ2-6, with D perhaps matching TRBD1 or TRBD2 (5 bases each). Trimming pared 8 bases from V and 1 base from J, leaving 12 bases between. CDR3 length equals 15 residues. Germline values: CDR1 LNHDA, CDR2 SQIVND (reference sequence). CDR3 nucleotide sequence: TGTGCCAGTGGGGGTTTTGGGTCTGGGGCCAACGTCCTGACTTTC. It specifies CASGGFGSGANVLTF.

The V call is TRBV6-5, the J call TRBJ1-2, with 7 bases fitting TRBD1. Germline V CDR1 and CDR2: MNHEY, SVGAGI. CDR3 size: 13 residues. Trimming removed 6 bases from V and 8 bases from J; junction bases left unmatched: 9. Here the CDR3 DNA reads TGTGCCAGCAGACTAGACAGGGTAGGAGGCTACACCTTC. Translated, it gives CASRLDRVGGYTF.

The V gene is TRBV6-5, the J gene TRBJ2-7; unclear D gene. Germline values: CDR1 MNHEY, CDR2 SVGAGI. V gave up 0 bases and J gave up 1 base, with 10 bases separating them. The CDR3 length is 15 residues. Written as DNA, the CDR3 is TGTGCCAGCAGTTACTCTTGGACGGAGTCCTACGAGCAGTACTTC. Amino acids: CASSYSWTESYEQYF.